This TCR beta chain was retrieved from a study of T cells in Graves' hyperthyroidism and ophthalmopathy. Germline assignment: CDR1 SGHTA and CDR2 FQGNSA. This CDR3 comprises 13 residues. V was clipped by 6 bases and J by 10 bases, with 18 bases between them. As for this clonotype: Its antigen remains unknown.

Study-level points and caveats: A median about 6.2 months before onset, the model predicted ophthalmopathy. The blood repertoire included most of the expanded thyroid clonotypes above 0.001.

Orbital computed tomography and thyroid ultrasound, together with serum TRAb and thyroxine and clinical symptoms, were used for diagnoses. TCR beta CDR3 regions were amplified from RNA. The study used the HTBI primer set for a first-round RT-PCR of the TCR CDR3. TCRdb passed the multiplex PCR reads through MiXCR, listing each CDR3 protein once. The sample shows 500,000 to 650,000 distinct CDR3 sequences, 35% to 50% of them seen only once. The sample comprised peripheral blood or thyroid tissue (not recorded which). The receptor comes from an adult woman with Graves' disease, either hyperthyroidism or ophthalmopathy (not recorded which). J is TRBJ1-1 and V is TRBV7-2; D gene unclear. This CDR3 is CASSPPGPRAAFF. CDR3 in DNA: TGTGCCAGCAGTCCACCCGGGCCTCGAGCAGCTTTCTTT.